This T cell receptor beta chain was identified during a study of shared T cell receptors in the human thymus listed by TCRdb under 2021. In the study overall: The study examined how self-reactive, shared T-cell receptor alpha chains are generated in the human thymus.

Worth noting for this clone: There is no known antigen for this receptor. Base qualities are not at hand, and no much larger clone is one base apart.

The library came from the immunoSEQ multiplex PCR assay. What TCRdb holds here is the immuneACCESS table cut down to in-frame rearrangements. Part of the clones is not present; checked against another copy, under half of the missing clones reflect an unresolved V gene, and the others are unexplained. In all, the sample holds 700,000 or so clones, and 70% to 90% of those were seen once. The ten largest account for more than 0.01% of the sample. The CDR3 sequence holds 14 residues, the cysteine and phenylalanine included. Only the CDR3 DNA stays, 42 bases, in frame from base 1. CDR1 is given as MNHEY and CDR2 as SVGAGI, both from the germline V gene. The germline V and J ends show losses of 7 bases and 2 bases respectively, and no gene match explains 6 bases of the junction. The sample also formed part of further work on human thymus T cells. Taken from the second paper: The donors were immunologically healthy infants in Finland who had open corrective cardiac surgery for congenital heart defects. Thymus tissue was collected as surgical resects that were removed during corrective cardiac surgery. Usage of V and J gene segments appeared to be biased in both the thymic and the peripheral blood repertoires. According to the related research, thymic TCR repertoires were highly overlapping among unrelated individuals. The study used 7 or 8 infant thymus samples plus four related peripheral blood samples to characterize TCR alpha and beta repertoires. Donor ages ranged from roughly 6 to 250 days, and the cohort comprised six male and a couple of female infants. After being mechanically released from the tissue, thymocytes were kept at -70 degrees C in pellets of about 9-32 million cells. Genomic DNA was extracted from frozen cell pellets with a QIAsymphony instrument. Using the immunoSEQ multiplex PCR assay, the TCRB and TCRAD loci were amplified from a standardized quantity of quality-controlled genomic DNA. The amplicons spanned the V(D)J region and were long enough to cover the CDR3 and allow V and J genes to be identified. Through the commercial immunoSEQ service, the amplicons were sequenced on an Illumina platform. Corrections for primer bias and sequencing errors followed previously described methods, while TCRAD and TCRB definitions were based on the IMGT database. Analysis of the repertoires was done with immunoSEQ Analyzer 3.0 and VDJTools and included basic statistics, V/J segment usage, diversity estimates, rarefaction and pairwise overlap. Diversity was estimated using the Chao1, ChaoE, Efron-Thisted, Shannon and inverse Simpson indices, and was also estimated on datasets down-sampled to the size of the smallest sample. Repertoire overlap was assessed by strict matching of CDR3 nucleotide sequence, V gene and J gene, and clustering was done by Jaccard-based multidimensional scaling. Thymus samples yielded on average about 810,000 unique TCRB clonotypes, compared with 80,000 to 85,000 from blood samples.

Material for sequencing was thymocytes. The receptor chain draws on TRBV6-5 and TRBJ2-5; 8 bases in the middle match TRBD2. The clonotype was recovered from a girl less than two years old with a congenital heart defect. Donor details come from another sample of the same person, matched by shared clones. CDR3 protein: CASIGGGLQETQYF. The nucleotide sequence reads TGTGCCAGCATAGGCGGGGGGTTGCAAGAGACCCAGTACTTC.